This T cell receptor (beta chain) was observed in a study of blood T cell repertoires in COVID-19. Per germline, CDR1 SNHLY and CDR2 FYNNEI. This CDR3 spans 16 amino acids. V dropped 2 bases and J dropped 2; count of bases not matched to a gene: 6. Sequencing used immunoSEQ multiplex PCR; TCRdb keeps in-frame clones, though not all of them. Here the sample spans fewer than 250,000 clones, around 80% being singletons. Specimen: peripheral blood. The TCR was taken from a woman aged 40-49 years with acute or convalescent COVID-19. V usage is TRBV2 and J usage is TRBJ1-1; TRBD1 matches 9 bases. CDR3: CASSESGQGRNTEAFF. CDR3 coding DNA: TGTGCCAGCAGTGAATCCGGACAGGGGCGAAACACTGAAGCTTTCTTT.